One and the same sample provided the 14 T cell receptor beta chains below, sequenced in a study of siplizumab effects on memory and regulatory T cells. Method: immunoSEQ multiplex PCR; TCRdb's copy keeps in-frame clones and lacks some. Among 110,000 or so clones listed, under 95% were seen once. The sequenced sample consisted of Tregs sorted from blood. These receptors originate from a human donor in good health.

This chain links TRBV5-1 with TRBJ1-1; 7 bases agree with TRBD1. The V segment lost 0 bases and the J segment 6 bases; nucleotides outside the gene matches: 8. CDR1 and CDR2 from the germline V gene are SGHRS and YFSETQ. This CDR3 has 15 residues. DNA of the CDR3: TGCGCCAGCAGCTTGGGGACAGGACAGTCCCCTGAAGCTTTCTTT. It specifies CASSLGTGQSPEAFF.

The chain uses TRBV9 and TRBJ1-3; no definite D call. Trimming took off 3 bases at V and 4 bases at J, with 20 bases between the two ends. Germline values: CDR1 SGDLS, CDR2 YYNGEE. This CDR3 has 17 amino acids. As DNA, the CDR3 is TGTGCCAGCAGCGATTCGGGAGGCTCTACGCGGGGAAACACCATATATTTT. Its translation: CASSDSGGSTRGNTIYF.

The chain carries TRBV11-1 and TRBJ1-1; D is perhaps TRBD1 (6 bases). V was shortened by 5 bases and J by 9 bases, with 19 bases between the two germline ends. CDR1 SGHAT and CDR2 FQDESV come from the germline V gene (reference sequence). This CDR3 comprises 14 residues. CDR3 in amino acids: CASSPGHLPPKAFF. In DNA form, the CDR3 reads TGTGCCAGCAGCCCGGGACACTTACCACCGAAAGCTTTCTTT. The full variable domain, in which reference TRBV11-1 and TRBJ1-1 provide the parts outside the CDR3, is EAEVAQSPRYKITEKSQAVAFWCDPISGHATLYWYRQILGQGPELLVQFQDESVVDDSQLPKDRFSAERLKGVDSTLKIQPAELGDSAMYLCASSPGHLPPKAFFGQGTRLTVV.

V usage is TRBV5-1 and J usage is TRBJ2-1; D tentatively fits TRBD1 or TRBD2 (5 bases each). V was trimmed by 2 bases and J by 5 bases, leaving 14 bases between them. CDR1 is SGHRS and CDR2 is YFSETQ in the germline V gene. The CDR3 spans 15 residues. The CDR3 DNA sequence: TGCGCCAGCAGCTTAAGGGACCTAGTTCACAATGAGCAGTTCTTC. It translates to CASSLRDLVHNEQFF.

To note about this clone: Germline is not matched at one junction end, which may reflect a read error. This CDR3 is also generated by other DNA sequences in the sample. The chain combines TRBV4-1 with TRBJ1-1, with a tentative D call TRBD1 (5 bases). CDR3 length: 15 amino acids. Germline values: CDR1 MGHRA, CDR2 YSYEKL. CDR3 sequence (DNA): TGCGCCAGCAGCCAAACCGGGACCCCGAACACCGAAGCTTTCTTT. Translation gives CASSQTGTPNTEAFF.

This clone was seen once. The J gene is TRBJ2-5, the V gene TRBV11-3, with a weak D call TRBD2 (5 bases). Germline CDR1 is SGHNT and CDR2 is YENEEA. This CDR3 contains 13 residues. V lost 4 bases to trimming and J lost 4 bases, with 10 bases between them. The CDR3 DNA is TGTGCCAGCAGCTCTAGCCCGGGAGAGACCCAGTACTTC. As protein: CASSSSPGETQYF. Complete variable domain (other parts from reference TRBV11-3 and TRBJ2-5): EAGVVQSPRYKIIEKKQPVAFWCNPISGHNTLYWYLQNLGQGPELLIRYENEEAVDDSQLPKDRFSAERLKGVDSTLKIQPAELGDSAVYLCASSSSPGETQYFGPGTRLLVL.

The chain links TRBV7-9 to TRBJ2-7; possible D gene TRBD1, 6 bases. Trimming stripped 5 bases from V and 1 base from J, with 15 bases between. Germline V lookup: CDR1 SEHNR, CDR2 FQNEAQ (reference sequence). This CDR3 comprises 15 residues. This CDR3 is CASSTRTDYSYEQYF. Here the CDR3 DNA reads TGTGCCAGCAGCACCCGGACAGATTATTCCTACGAGCAGTACTTC.

This rearrangement joins TRBV19 to TRBJ2-2; no clear D gene. Germline V CDR1 and CDR2: LNHDA, SQIVND (reference sequence). The V end was cut by 4 bases, the J end by 6 bases, with 15 bases between. The CDR3 is 15 residues long. CDR3 nucleotide sequence: TGTGCCAGTAGTACTCAACACCAAAGGGCCGGGGAGCTGTTTTTT. This codes for CASSTQHQRAGELFF.

CDR3 sequence: CASSYETVNQPQHF. For the CDR3, the DNA is TGTGCCAGCAGTTACGAGACCGTTAATCAGCCCCAGCATTTT. The V and J genes are TRBV6-6 and TRBJ1-5; no firm D call. The CDR3 extends over 14 amino acids. Germline V lookup: CDR1 MNHNY, CDR2 SVGAGI (reference sequence). The V end was cut by 2 bases, the J end by 4 bases, with 9 bases between.

The chain employs TRBV10-1 and TRBJ2-1; 7 nucleotides agree with TRBD2. Per germline, CDR1 WNHNN and CDR2 SYGVQD (reference sequence). J lost 2 bases, V lost 4 bases, and 5 bases had no gene match. This CDR3 spans 15 amino acids. The CDR3 loop is CASSVGRGPYNEQFF. In nucleotides, the CDR3 is TGCGCCAGCAGTGTTGGGAGGGGACCCTACAATGAGCAGTTCTTC.

The chain recombines TRBV19 with TRBJ2-7, with TRBD2 as a possible D gene (6 bases). V lost 7 bases to trimming and J lost 0 bases, with 10 bases between them. The CDR3 loop spans 13 amino acids. The germline gives CDR1 LNHDA, CDR2 SQIVND (reference sequence). For the CDR3, the DNA is TGTGCCAGTACTAGCGCTTACTCCTACGAGCAGTACTTC. This gives the protein CASTSAYSYEQYF.

The V call is TRBV7-7, the J call TRBJ1-2, with D hard to call. The CDR3 extends over 17 amino acids. CDR1 and CDR2 (germline): SSHAT, FNYEAQ (reference sequence). The V end was cut by 4 bases, the J end by 4 bases, with 22 bases between. The CDR3 sequence: CASSSPKRQEQVYGYTF. The CDR3 nucleotides are TGTGCCAGCAGCTCCCCAAAGAGGCAGGAACAAGTCTATGGCTACACCTTC.

The chain carries TRBV11-1 and TRBJ2-1, with D possibly TRBD1 on 5 matching bases. From germline, CDR1 is SGHAT and CDR2 FQDESV (reference sequence). Trimming pared 4 bases from V and 0 bases from J, leaving 13 bases between. This CDR3 comprises 16 residues. CDR3 residues: CASSSYNRSSYNEQFF. CDR3 coding DNA: TGTGCCAGCAGCTCCTACAACAGGAGCTCCTACAATGAGCAGTTCTTC.

The V gene is TRBV18, the J gene TRBJ2-5, with 9 bases lining up with TRBD2. The CDR3 loop spans 15 amino acids. Unmatched junction bases numbered 6, after V lost 4 bases and J lost 3 bases. CDR1 and CDR2 from the germline V gene are KGHSH and LQKENI. CDR3 amino acids: CASSLTSGWEETQYF. The CDR3 region has the DNA TGTGCCAGCTCACTGACTAGCGGATGGGAAGAGACCCAGTACTTC.